Below, 29 T cell receptor beta chains from the same sample are listed, as sequenced in a study of T-cell memory formation after mild COVID-19. Using its own MiXCR run on the 5' RACE reads, TCRdb lists one record per CDR3 protein. This table has roughly 110,000 distinct CDR3 sequences, over 15% appearing once. The sample taken for sequencing was PBMCs or a T cell subset sorted from them (not recorded which). These TCRs come from an adult woman who had mild COVID-19 (a few samples of this study predate the infection). Cell type and time point are not known.

There are many counts of this clonotype. This sequence joins TRBV20-1 and TRBJ1-1; D may be TRBD1 (5 bases). V lost 5 bases and J 2 bases, leaving 18 bases between the germline ends. This CDR3 has 15 amino acids. The germline CDR1 and CDR2 sequences are DFQATT and SNEGSKA (reference sequence). DNA of the CDR3: TGCAGTGCTTCCTTCTGGGGGAGAGGCAACACTGAAGCTTTCTTT. This codes for CSASFWGRGNTEAFF.

This clonotype was picked up a small number of times. The chain uses TRBV5-1 and TRBJ1-1; the D gene is possibly TRBD1 (5 bases). The CDR3 is made up of 14 amino acids. Germline assignment: CDR1 SGHRS and CDR2 YFSETQ. The ends were cut back, 0 bases at V and 5 bases at J, with 11 bases in the middle. CDR3 residues: CASSLVDRDTEAFF. CDR3 bases: TGCGCCAGCAGCTTGGTTGACAGAGATACTGAAGCTTTCTTT. The variable domain in full, with the rest retrieved from reference TRBV5-1 and TRBJ1-1, is KAGVTQTPRYLIKTRGQQVTLSCSPISGHRSVSWYQQTPGQGLQFLFEYFSETQRNKGNFPGRFSGRQFSNSRSEMNVSTLELGDSALYLCASSLVDRDTEAFFGQGTRLTVV.

The count of this clonotype is one. The chain carries TRBV10-2 and TRBJ2-5; TRBD2 aligns across 8 bases. Germline-derived CDR1 and CDR2 are WSHSY and SAAADI. V lost 8 bases and J lost 4; bases outside the gene matches: 9. The CDR3 has 14 amino acids. The CDR3 is CASGTSGGGETQYF. The CDR3 bases are TGCGCCAGCGGCACCTCCGGGGGGGGAGAGACCCAGTACTTC.

This clonotype appeared a few times. The chain carries TRBV6-2 or TRBV6-3 and TRBJ2-7, with 8 positions matching TRBD1. The CDR3 runs to 14 residues. V lost 5 bases, J lost 0 bases, and 3 bases stayed unmatched. CDR1 is MNHEY and CDR2 is SVGEGT in the germline V gene. CDR3 region: CASSRTGSSYEQYF. For the CDR3, the DNA is TGTGCCAGCAGTCGGACAGGGAGCTCCTACGAGCAGTACTTC.

This chain joins TRBV11-2 and TRBJ2-1, with D possibly matching TRBD2 (5 bases). This CDR3 region has 14 residues. The germline V and J ends were trimmed by 9 bases and 7 bases, with 19 bases remaining between them. Germline assignment: CDR1 SGHAT and CDR2 FQNNGV. The CDR3: CASTSSEVRNEQFF. The CDR3, as DNA: TGTGCCAGTACCTCGTCGGAGGTGCGGAATGAGCAGTTCTTC.

This chain uses TRBV7-3 with TRBJ2-2, with D perhaps TRBD2 (5 bases). In germline, CDR1 is SGHTA, CDR2 FQGTGA. V lost 5 bases and J lost 2, with 21 bases in between. The CDR3 is 18 residues long. CDR3 region: CASSPLPIARTNTGELFF. The CDR3 region has the DNA TGTGCCAGCAGCCCACTCCCAATAGCGAGAACTAACACCGGGGAGCTGTTTTTT.

V usage is TRBV18 and J usage is TRBJ1-2, with D unclear. The length of the CDR3 is 17 residues. V was trimmed by 1 base and J by 2 bases, leaving 17 bases between them. Germline V gene sequence: CDR1 KGHSH, CDR2 LQKENI. The CDR3 nucleotides are TGTGCCAGCTCACCACTGACATTCGGACCTGAGAACTATGGCTACACCTTC. Its translation is CASSPLTFGPENYGYTF.

This chain links TRBV29-1 with TRBJ2-2, with 9 bases that match TRBD1. With V trimmed by 5 bases and J by 3 bases, 1 base remained unmatched. Germline loops: CDR1 SQVTM, CDR2 ANQGSEA. CDR3 length equals 13 residues. Written as DNA, the CDR3 is TGCAGCGTTCGGACAGGGGACACCGGGGAGCTGTTTTTT. Protein product: CSVRTGDTGELFF.

This clonotype was counted a few times. CDR3 protein: CSVEEGLAGSTWDTQYF. Here the CDR3 DNA reads TGCAGCGTTGAAGAAGGGCTAGCGGGAAGTACTTGGGATACGCAGTATTTT. The V call is TRBV29-1, the J call TRBJ2-3; 9 positions match TRBD2. J lost 6 bases, V lost 0 bases, and 13 bases had no gene match. The CDR3 contains 17 residues. Germline V gene lookup returns CDR1 SQVTM and CDR2 ANQGSEA.

V usage is TRBV15 and J usage is TRBJ2-7; either TRBD1 or TRBD2 may supply D (7 bases each). Per the germline V gene, CDR1 is LNHNV and CDR2 is YYDKDF (reference sequence). V was cut by 3 bases and J by 4 bases, with 13 bases left in between. The CDR3 is made up of 14 amino acids. The CDR3, as DNA: TGTGCCACCAGCAGTTCAGGGGGGGCGTACGAGCAGTACTTC. As protein: CATSSSGGAYEQYF.

The chain carries TRBV29-1 and TRBJ2-3; unclear D gene. Per germline, CDR1 SQVTM and CDR2 ANQGSEA. The V and J ends lost 3 bases and 2 bases respectively, with 15 bases between them. The CDR3 totals 15 residues. The chain's CDR3 is CSVEGAAPHTDTQYF. CDR3 nucleotides: TGCAGCGTTGAGGGTGCCGCGCCCCACACAGATACGCAGTATTTT.

There are a few counts of this clonotype. The chain uses TRBV12-3 or TRBV12-4 and TRBJ2-5, with TRBD1 matching 7 bases. The trim removed 3 bases at V and 2 bases at J, leaving 9 bases unmatched. There are 16 residues in the CDR3. DNA of the CDR3: TGTGCCAGCAGTTTGGCTGCCGGGACAGCTCAAGAGACCCAGTACTTC. This sequence encodes CASSLAAGTAQETQYF.

The chain is built from TRBV5-1 and TRBJ2-7, with TRBD2 matching 13 bases. With V trimmed by 8 bases and J by 4 bases, 12 bases remained unmatched. Germline loops: CDR1 SGHRS, CDR2 YFSETQ. This CDR3 has 16 amino acids. The CDR3 spells CARSLGLAGEGYEQYF. For the CDR3, the DNA is TGCGCCAGAAGCCTAGGACTAGCGGGAGAGGGTTACGAGCAGTACTTC.

This clonotype is medium-sized by share. Here the CDR3 DNA reads TGTGCCAGCAGTTACCACTTGGGTTTAGAGACCCAGTACTTC. Protein product: CASSYHLGLETQYF. The V gene is TRBV6-5, the J gene TRBJ2-5, with D uncertain. V shed 2 bases and J shed 4 bases, with 11 bases lying between them. The CDR3 runs 14 residues. Per germline, CDR1 MNHEY and CDR2 SVGAGI.

The genes are TRBV9 and TRBJ1-1, with D maybe TRBD1 (5 bases). The V gene lost 0 bases and the J gene lost 6 bases, with 9 bases spanning the gap. This CDR3 is 13 amino acids long. The V gene's germline CDR1 is SGDLS and CDR2 YYNGEE. CDR3 in amino acids: CASSVVTGAEAFF. The CDR3 DNA reads as TGTGCCAGCAGCGTAGTGACGGGGGCTGAAGCTTTCTTT.

This clonotype was detected only a few times. CDR3 in DNA: TGTGCCAGCAGCTTGACAGGGAGCTCCTACGAGCAGTACTTC. It is translated as CASSLTGSSYEQYF. This rearrangement joins TRBV11-2 to TRBJ2-7; 7 nucleotides agree with TRBD1. The V segment lost 3 bases and the J segment 0 bases; nucleotides outside the gene matches: 2. The germline CDR1 and CDR2 sequences are SGHAT and FQNNGV. The CDR3 is 14 residues long.

This clonotype was observed a few times. The chain has TRBV30 and TRBJ2-7; perhaps TRBD2 as D (5 bases). The CDR3 is made up of 15 amino acids. Germline CDR1 GTSNPN, CDR2 SVGIG (reference sequence). Trimming pared 3 bases from V and 0 bases from J, leaving 15 bases between. This CDR3 reads CAWSWAGGDSYEQYF. CDR3 in DNA: TGTGCCTGGAGCTGGGCAGGAGGAGACTCCTACGAGCAGTACTTC.

This chain links TRBV27 with TRBJ2-1; a possible D gene is TRBD2 (7 bases). Germline CDR1 reads MNHEY; CDR2 reads SMNVEV (reference sequence). The CDR3 sequence is 17 residues long. V lost 3 bases, J lost 4 bases, and 19 bases lay in between. The CDR3 spells CASSFLSGGRGYNEQFF. The CDR3 DNA sequence: TGTGCCAGCAGTTTCTTATCGGGAGGCAGGGGTTACAATGAGCAGTTCTTC.

V usage is TRBV30 and J usage is TRBJ2-5; D might be TRBD1 (6 bases). CDR3 length equals 12 residues. CDR1 is GTSNPN, CDR2 SVGIG, per germline (reference sequence). V dropped 3 bases and J dropped 2 bases, with 7 bases sitting between them. CDR3 sequence reads: CAWRQGQETQYF. CDR3 in DNA: TGTGCCTGGAGACAGGGACAAGAGACCCAGTACTTC. The variable domain in full, completed from reference TRBV30 and TRBJ2-5, reads SQTIHQWPATLVQPVGSPLSLECTVEGTSNPNLYWYRQAAGRGLQLLFYSVGIGQISSEVPQNLSASRPQDRQFILSSKKLLLSDSGFYLCAWRQGQETQYFGPGTRLLVL.

V and J are TRBV5-1 and TRBJ1-1, with 7 bases that match TRBD1. The CDR3 loop spans 15 amino acids. J was trimmed by 3 bases and V by 4 bases; bases with no gene match: 9. Per the germline V gene, CDR1 is SGHRS and CDR2 is YFSETQ. CDR3 in amino acids: CASSHGLQGYTEAFF. The CDR3 nucleotides are TGCGCCAGCAGCCACGGGTTACAGGGGTACACTGAAGCTTTCTTT.

This chain joins TRBV24-1 and TRBJ2-1; D possibly corresponds to TRBD2 (6 bases). The V and J ends lost 1 base and 9 bases respectively, with 9 bases between them. Germline loops: CDR1 KGHDR, CDR2 SFDVKD. The CDR3 totals 13 residues. In DNA, the CDR3 is TGTGCCACCAGTGATTTACTAGCCCCTGAGCAGTTCTTC. Its protein product is CATSDLLAPEQFF.

In DNA form, the CDR3 reads TGCAGCGTTGAAGATACGGGCGGAGGCTACACCTTC. This encodes CSVEDTGGGYTF. The chain uses TRBV29-1 and TRBJ1-2; no definite D call. CDR1 and CDR2 from the germline V gene are SQVTM and ANQGSEA. V lost 0 bases to trimming and J lost 8 bases, with 10 bases between them. This CDR3 comprises 12 residues.

The genes are TRBV20-1 and TRBJ2-5; the match to TRBD2 covers 11 bases. CDR3 length: 14 amino acids. Germline loops: CDR1 DFQATT, CDR2 SNEGSKA (reference sequence). J was trimmed by 2 bases and V by 4 bases; bases with no gene match: 3. CDR3 amino acids: CSATGTSGQETQYF. For the CDR3, the DNA is TGCAGTGCTACCGGGACTAGCGGACAAGAGACCCAGTACTTC.

The V gene is TRBV21-1, the J gene TRBJ2-3. TRBV21-1 constitutes a pseudogene. The CDR3 covers 15 residues. The CDR3 nucleotides read TGTGCCAGCAGCCCTAGAAGTCGAAGCACAGATACGCAGTATTTT. This encodes CASSPRSRSTDTQYF.

This clonotype has just a few counts. The chain combines TRBV30 with TRBJ2-1, with D maybe TRBD2 (6 bases). The CDR3 loop spans 11 amino acids. CDR1 GTSNPN and CDR2 SVGIG come from the germline V gene (reference sequence). The V gene lost 4 bases and the J gene lost 10 bases, with 11 bases spanning the gap. CDR3 nucleotide sequence: TGTGCCTGGACGGATGGGGGGGAGCAGTTCTTC. Translating gives CAWTDGGEQFF.

The chain has TRBV6-2 or TRBV6-3 and TRBJ2-1; 13 bases match TRBD2. The CDR3 extends over 18 amino acids. The ends lost 5 bases at V and 0 bases at J; junction bases unmatched: 7. Germline loops: CDR1 MNHEY, CDR2 SVGEGT. CDR3 amino acids: CASSAPGLAGYSYNEQFF. As DNA, the CDR3 is TGTGCCAGCAGTGCTCCGGGACTAGCGGGGTACTCCTACAATGAGCAGTTCTTC.

This clonotype was picked up a small number of times. The chain has TRBV7-8 and TRBJ2-7; 10 bases agree with TRBD1. Germline V CDR1 and CDR2: SGHVS, FQNEAQ. J was trimmed by 3 bases and V by 6 bases; bases with no gene match: 2. This CDR3 is 13 amino acids long. CDR3 loop: CASRGQGIYEQYF. In DNA form, the CDR3 reads TGTGCCAGCAGGGGACAGGGGATCTACGAGCAGTACTTC.

This clonotype was detected only a few times. The chain links TRBV15 to TRBJ2-5; 14 nucleotides agree with TRBD2. V lost 5 bases and J lost 4; bases outside the gene matches: 12. The V gene's germline CDR1 is LNHNV and CDR2 YYDKDF (reference sequence). The CDR3 sequence is 18 residues long. CDR3 protein: CATSGQTSGGAIGETQYF. The DNA for the CDR3 is TGTGCCACCAGCGGCCAGACTAGCGGGGGGGCGATAGGAGAGACCCAGTACTTC.

This chain connects TRBV19 to TRBJ1-1; a weak D match, TRBD1 (5 bases). Trimming stripped 2 bases from V and 4 bases from J, with 17 bases between. Germline V lookup: CDR1 LNHDA, CDR2 SQIVND (reference sequence). The CDR3 spans 16 residues. DNA of the CDR3: TGTGCCAGTAGTATAAGCCGGGGACCTGGGCGCACTGAAGCTTTCTTT. Protein: CASSISRGPGRTEAFF. The full variable domain, in which reference TRBV19 and TRBJ1-1 provide the parts outside the CDR3, is DGGITQSPKYLFRKEGQNVTLSCEQNLNHDAMYWYRQDPGQGLRLIYYSQIVNDFQKGDIAEGYSVSREKKESFPLTVTSAQKNPTAFYLCASSISRGPGRTEAFFGQGTRLTVV.